The 20 T cell receptor beta chains in this list originate from one sample, sequenced in a study of T cell repertoires in cytomegalovirus infection. A single record per CDR3 protein comes from TCRdb applying MiXCR to the reads. This sample carries some 920,000 distinct CDR3 sequences, more than 25% of them seen once, and the ten largest clones take over 13%. Antigens of these TCRs are unknown. Sequenced material: cultured CD8+ T cells from PBMCs, taken from culture after CMV antigen stimulation. The origin of the receptors is a human donor in good health (CMV status not recorded). Some clones in this sample may be carry-over from other donors' samples.

The V gene is TRBV20-1, the J gene TRBJ1-2; D may be TRBD1 (6 bases). There are 15 residues in the CDR3. V gave up 6 bases and J gave up 2 bases, with 19 bases separating them. Germline V gene lookup returns CDR1 DFQATT and CDR2 SNEGSKA (reference sequence). CDR3 residues: CSADPVEGGNYGYTF. As DNA, the CDR3 is TGCAGTGCCGATCCGGTCGAAGGGGGGAACTATGGCTACACCTTC.

Comments on this clonotype: Possible read error: a much larger clone is one base away. The chain is built from TRBV7-3 and TRBJ2-2, with D possibly TRBD2 on 5 matching bases. Germline V CDR1 and CDR2: SGHTA, FQGTGA. The CDR3 length is 12 residues. CDR3 in amino acids: CASSLKYGEPFF. The CDR3 DNA is TGTGCCAGCAGCTTAAAATACGGGGAGCCGTTTTTT.

The rearrangement links TRBV10-2 to TRBJ2-3, with D possibly matching TRBD2 (6 bases). The CDR3 covers 15 residues. From germline, CDR1 is WSHSY and CDR2 SAAADI. V dropped 4 bases and J dropped 3 bases, with 14 bases sitting between them. The CDR3 spells CASSGGVMFTDTQYF. The CDR3 DNA reads TGCGCCAGCAGTGGCGGGGTTATGTTTACAGATACGCAGTATTTT.

The V gene is TRBV7-9, the J gene TRBJ1-1, with 9 nucleotides matching TRBD1. Germline lookup yields CDR1 SEHNR and CDR2 FQNEAQ (reference sequence). Germline trimming cut 5 bases from V and 5 bases from J; bases unmatched to any gene: 18. This CDR3 is 18 amino acids long. The CDR3 DNA reads TGTGCCAGCAGCGGCTGGGACAGGGACAGAGGGGGGGGAACTGAAGCTTTCTTT. The encoded protein is CASSGWDRDRGGGTEAFF.

As regards this clonotype: The junction departs from germline at one end; a sequencing error may be responsible. This chain joins TRBV4-1 and TRBJ2-1, with 16 bases matching TRBD2. The CDR3 sequence is 18 residues long. Germline lookup yields CDR1 MGHRA and CDR2 YSYEKL. The CDR3 reads CASSQTGTSGGALNELFF. The CDR3 nucleotides are TGCGCCAGCAGCCAGACCGGGACTAGCGGGGGGGCCCTCAATGAGCTGTTCTTC.

This clonotype was seen a handful of times. J is TRBJ2-3 and V is TRBV14; no definite D call. Germline V CDR1 and CDR2: SGHDN, FVKESK. This CDR3 comprises 16 residues. V lost 6 bases and J lost 0, with 16 bases in between. Written as DNA, the CDR3 is TGTGCCAGCAGTCAGCCGTTTACAGCAAGCACAGATACGCAGTATTTT. As protein: CASSQPFTASTDTQYF.

The table lists this clonotype with a few counts. This chain connects TRBV19 to TRBJ1-5; D is ambiguous. V was clipped by 3 bases and J by 9 bases, with 9 bases between them. There are 12 residues in the CDR3. Germline V gene sequence: CDR1 LNHDA, CDR2 SQIVND (reference sequence). In DNA, the CDR3 is TGTGCCAGTAGTATTTCGGACTGGCCCCAGCATTTT. This translates into CASSISDWPQHF.

This clonotype was picked up many times. The chain carries TRBV7-9 and TRBJ1-3; D unclear. Germline values: CDR1 SEHNR, CDR2 FQNEAQ (reference sequence). The CDR3 is 16 residues long. Trimming stripped 0 bases from V and 4 bases from J, with 13 bases between. The DNA for the CDR3 is TGTGCCAGCAGCTTAGCCCTCTCAGCCGAGGGAAACACCATATATTTT. This encodes CASSLALSAEGNTIYF.

A few counts support this clonotype. The V and J genes are TRBV6-6 and TRBJ1-2; D remains ambiguous. From germline, CDR1 is MNHNY and CDR2 SVGAGI (reference sequence). CDR3 size: 13 residues. Trimming shortened V by 7 bases and J by 2 bases, and 11 bases separated the two germline ends. This CDR3 reads CASMVGLNYGYTF. CDR3 DNA: TGTGCCAGCATGGTGGGTCTGAACTATGGCTACACCTTC.

This clonotype was seen only a few times. The V and J genes are TRBV12-3 or TRBV12-4 and TRBJ1-4, with D perhaps matching TRBD1 (6 bases). The CDR3 totals 15 residues. Trimming stripped 7 bases from V and 3 bases from J, with 15 bases between. The DNA for the CDR3 is TGTGCCAGCACTTTCAGTGACAGGCCTAATGAAAAACTGTTTTTT. It specifies CASTFSDRPNEKLFF.

V gene TRBV29-1 combines with J gene TRBJ2-3, with 9 bases aligning to TRBD1. The CDR3 runs to 15 residues. Trimming cost V 6 bases and J 3 bases; bases outside gene matches: 10. Germline assignment: CDR1 SQVTM and CDR2 ANQGSEA. This CDR3 is CSVAGGDRDTDTQYF. The CDR3 region has the DNA TGCAGCGTAGCTGGCGGGGACAGGGATACAGATACGCAGTATTTT.

The chain uses TRBV7-9 and TRBJ1-4, with D perhaps TRBD1 (5 bases). V lost 1 base to trimming and J lost 5 bases, with 11 bases between them. Germline V gene data show CDR1 as SEHNR and CDR2 as FQNEAQ (reference sequence). The CDR3 consists of 15 residues. The CDR3 loop is CASSLEGTENEKLFF. The CDR3 nucleotides read TGTGCCAGCAGCTTAGAGGGGACGGAAAATGAAAAACTGTTTTTT.

This clonotype was seen more than once but under ten times. The chain recombines TRBV25-1 with TRBJ2-7; no clear D gene. The CDR3 totals 15 residues. V was trimmed by 1 base and J by 3 bases, leaving 13 bases between them. Per germline, CDR1 MGHDK and CDR2 SYGVNS. The CDR3 reads CASSESPSASYEQYF. As DNA, the CDR3 is TGTGCCAGCAGTGAATCCCCGTCAGCAAGCTACGAGCAGTACTTC.

The rearrangement links TRBV5-1 to TRBJ1-1; 7 nucleotides line up with TRBD1. Germline values: CDR1 SGHRS, CDR2 YFSETQ. J was trimmed by 6 bases and V by 0 bases; bases with no gene match: 5. This CDR3 is 14 amino acids long. The CDR3 loop is CASSLGQGVSEAFF. CDR3 nucleotides: TGCGCCAGCAGCTTGGGGCAGGGGGTCTCTGAAGCTTTCTTT. The full variable domain, its missing parts supplied by reference TRBV5-1 and TRBJ1-1, is KAGVTQTPRYLIKTRGQQVTLSCSPISGHRSVSWYQQTPGQGLQFLFEYFSETQRNKGNFPGRFSGRQFSNSRSEMNVSTLELGDSALYLCASSLGQGVSEAFFGQGTRLTVV.

This clonotype was seen many times. V usage is TRBV12-3 or TRBV12-4 and J usage is TRBJ2-5; TRBD2 agrees at 9 bases. The CDR3 totals 17 residues. Trimming removed 7 bases from V and 4 bases from J; junction bases left unmatched: 16. The CDR3 sequence: CASNWASGEVRGETQYF. CDR3 in DNA: TGTGCCAGCAATTGGGCTAGCGGGGAAGTTCGTGGAGAGACCCAGTACTTC.

There are many counts of this clonotype. The V and J genes are TRBV7-6 and TRBJ2-1; D is uncertain. V was cut by 2 bases and J by 0 bases, with 8 bases left in between. The CDR3 loop spans 15 amino acids. Germline V gene lookup returns CDR1 SGHVS and CDR2 FNYEAQ. CDR3 nucleotides: TGTGCCAGCAGCTTATCGGCTAGCTCCTACAATGAGCAGTTCTTC. This encodes CASSLSASSYNEQFF.

The V call is TRBV7-9, the J call TRBJ2-4, with TRBD1 matching 9 bases. The CDR3 totals 16 residues. The ends lost 2 bases at V and 3 bases at J; junction bases unmatched: 5. Germline V CDR1 and CDR2: SEHNR, FQNEAQ (reference sequence). Written as DNA, the CDR3 is TGTGCCAGCAGCTTAACAGGGGGCGCGGGCAAAAACATTCAGTACTTC. Translation gives CASSLTGGAGKNIQYF.

This chain links TRBV19 with TRBJ1-2; weak D call: TRBD1 (6 bases). This CDR3 region has 13 residues. The V and J ends lost 7 bases and 6 bases respectively, with 15 bases between them. Germline values: CDR1 LNHDA, CDR2 SQIVND (reference sequence). CDR3 nucleotide sequence: TGTGCCAGTAAGGGGGGGGGAGCACATGGCTACACCTTC. It specifies CASKGGGAHGYTF.

This clonotype was observed a few times. The rearrangement uses TRBV10-3 and TRBJ1-1; D is unclear. Germline V CDR1 and CDR2: ENHRY, SYGVKD. Trimming took 5 bases from V and 7 from J, leaving 11 bases between them. The CDR3 consists of 12 residues. CDR3 nucleotides: TGTGCCATCAGTCCGGAGACGTTTGAAGCTTTCTTT. This translates into CAISPETFEAFF.

The table lists this clonotype with a few counts. This chain links TRBV2 with TRBJ2-7; D is ambiguous. The CDR3 length is 12 residues. CDR1 is SNHLY, CDR2 FYNNEI, per germline. V lost 3 bases to trimming and J lost 2 bases, with 5 bases between them. CDR3 region: CASSENTYEQYV. CDR3 sequence (DNA): TGTGCCAGCAGTGAGAATACCTACGAGCAGTACGTC.